This T cell receptor (beta chain) originates from a study of molecular identifiers for immune sequencing clone quantification. Study-wide points: Clones above 20 RNA copies contained over 97% of effector molecules but under 1% of naive ones.

When naive CD8 T cells were sorted, they were gated as CD8+CD4-CCR7+CD45RA+. The CDR3 contains 13 residues. The germline V gene has CDR1 SGHAT and CDR2 FQNNGV. Deletions cut 1 base from V and 3 bases from J, with 7 bases between. This clonotype was detected many times. The antigen is undetermined. TCRdb used MiXCR to reprocess the PCR reads, holding one entry per CDR3 protein. The profile shows about 510,000 distinct CDR3 sequences, around 25% of them singletons. The receptor's source is a human donor in good health. Some libraries in this study had Jurkat cell RNA spiked in. The rearrangement uses TRBV11-2 and TRBJ2-7; no reliable D call. The sample comprised naive CD8+ T cells from blood, with Jurkat cell RNA spiked in. Documented subset: FACS-sorted CD8+CD4-CCR7+CD45RA+ naive T cells. The chain's CDR3 is CASSLVSDYEQYF. CDR3 sequence (DNA): TGTGCCAGCAGCTTAGTGTCAGACTACGAGCAGTACTTC.